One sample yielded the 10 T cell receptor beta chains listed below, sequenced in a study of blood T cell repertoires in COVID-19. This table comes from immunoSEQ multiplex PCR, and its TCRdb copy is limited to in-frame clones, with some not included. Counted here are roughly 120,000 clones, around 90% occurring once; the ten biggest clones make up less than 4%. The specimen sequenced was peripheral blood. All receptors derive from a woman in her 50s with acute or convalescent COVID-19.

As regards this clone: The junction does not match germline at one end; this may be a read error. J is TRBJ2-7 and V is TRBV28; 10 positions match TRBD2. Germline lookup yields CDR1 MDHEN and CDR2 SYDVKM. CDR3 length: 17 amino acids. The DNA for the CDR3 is TGTGCCAGCAGTTCCCTCCCCTCTAGCGGGAGCTCCCACGAGCAGTACTTC. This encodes CASSSLPSSGSSHEQYF. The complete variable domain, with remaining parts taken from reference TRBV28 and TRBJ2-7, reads DVKVTQSSRYLVKRTGEKVFLECVQDMDHENMFWYRQDPGLGLRLIYFSYDVKMKEKGDIPEGYSVSREKKERFSLILESASTNQTSMYLCASSSLPSSGSSHEQYFGPGTRLTVT.

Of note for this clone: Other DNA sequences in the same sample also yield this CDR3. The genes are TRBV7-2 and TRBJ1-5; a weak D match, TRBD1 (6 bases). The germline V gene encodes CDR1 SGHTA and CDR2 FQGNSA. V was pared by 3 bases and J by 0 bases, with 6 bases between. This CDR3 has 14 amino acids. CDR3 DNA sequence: TGTGCCAGCAGCTTGGACAGTAGCAATCAGCCCCAGCATTTT. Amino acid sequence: CASSLDSSNQPQHF.

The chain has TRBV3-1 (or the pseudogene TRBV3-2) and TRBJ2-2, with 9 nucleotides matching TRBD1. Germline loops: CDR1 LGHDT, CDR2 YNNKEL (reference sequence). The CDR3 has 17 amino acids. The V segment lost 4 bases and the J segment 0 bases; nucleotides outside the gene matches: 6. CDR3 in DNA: TGTGCCAGCAGCCGACCGGGACAGGGCTCGAACACCGGGGAGCTGTTTTTT. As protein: CASSRPGQGSNTGELFF.

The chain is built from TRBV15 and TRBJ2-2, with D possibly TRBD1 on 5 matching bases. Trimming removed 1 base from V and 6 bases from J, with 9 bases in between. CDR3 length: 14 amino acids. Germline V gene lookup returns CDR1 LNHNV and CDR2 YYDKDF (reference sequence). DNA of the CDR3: TGTGCCACCAGCAGAGGGGGCGGCGCCGGGGAGCTGTTTTTT. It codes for CATSRGGGAGELFF.

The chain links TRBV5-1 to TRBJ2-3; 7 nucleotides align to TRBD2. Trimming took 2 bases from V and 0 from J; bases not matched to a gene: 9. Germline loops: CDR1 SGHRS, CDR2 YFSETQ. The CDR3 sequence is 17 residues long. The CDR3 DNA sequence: TGCGCCAGCAGCTTCGGCGCGGGAGCCGTGAGCACAGATACGCAGTATTTT. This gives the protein CASSFGAGAVSTDTQYF.

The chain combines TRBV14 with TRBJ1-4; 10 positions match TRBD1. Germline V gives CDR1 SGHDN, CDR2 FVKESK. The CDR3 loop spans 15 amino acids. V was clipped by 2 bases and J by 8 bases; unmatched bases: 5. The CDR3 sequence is CASSQLDRGQEKLFF. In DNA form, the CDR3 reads TGTGCCAGCAGCCAACTCGACAGGGGGCAAGAAAAACTGTTTTTT.

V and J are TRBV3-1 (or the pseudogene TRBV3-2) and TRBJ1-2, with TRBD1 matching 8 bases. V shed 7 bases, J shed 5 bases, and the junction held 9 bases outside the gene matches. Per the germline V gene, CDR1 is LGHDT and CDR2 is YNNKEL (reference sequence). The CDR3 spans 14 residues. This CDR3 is CASMRGQAPYGYTF. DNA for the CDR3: TGTGCCAGCATGCGGGGACAGGCCCCTTATGGCTACACCTTC.

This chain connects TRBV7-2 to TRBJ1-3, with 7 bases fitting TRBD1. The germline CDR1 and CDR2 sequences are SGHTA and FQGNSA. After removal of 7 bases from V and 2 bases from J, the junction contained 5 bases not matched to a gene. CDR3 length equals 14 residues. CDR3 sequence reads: CASTSGTAGNTIYF. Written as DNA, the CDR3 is TGTGCCAGCACCTCAGGGACAGCTGGAAACACCATATATTTT.

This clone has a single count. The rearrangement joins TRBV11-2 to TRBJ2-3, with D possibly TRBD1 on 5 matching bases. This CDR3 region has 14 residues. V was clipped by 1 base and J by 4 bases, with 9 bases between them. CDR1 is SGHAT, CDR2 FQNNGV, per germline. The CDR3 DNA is TGTGCCAGCAGCTTAGCTCCAGGGCCAGATACGCAGTATTTT. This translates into CASSLAPGPDTQYF.

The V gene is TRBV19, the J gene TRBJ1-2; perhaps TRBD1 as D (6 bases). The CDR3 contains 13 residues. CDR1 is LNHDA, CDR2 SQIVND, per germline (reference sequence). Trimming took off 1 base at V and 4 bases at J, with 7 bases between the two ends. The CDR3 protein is CASSIGTVYGYTF. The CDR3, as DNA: TGTGCCAGTAGTATAGGGACAGTCTATGGCTACACCTTC.